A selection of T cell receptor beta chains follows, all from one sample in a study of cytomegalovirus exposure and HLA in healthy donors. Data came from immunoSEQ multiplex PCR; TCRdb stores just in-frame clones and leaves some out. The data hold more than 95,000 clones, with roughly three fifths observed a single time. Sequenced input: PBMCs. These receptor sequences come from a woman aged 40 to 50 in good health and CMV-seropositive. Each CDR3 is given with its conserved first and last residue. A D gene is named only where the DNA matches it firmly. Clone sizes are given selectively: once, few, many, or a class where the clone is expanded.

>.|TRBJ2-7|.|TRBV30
TGTGCCTGGACAGGGGTCACGGGGGAGCAGTACTTC
CAWTGVTGEQYF
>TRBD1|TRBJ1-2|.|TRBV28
TGTGCCAGCGGGACAGGGAACTATGGCTACACCTTC
CASGTGNYGYTF
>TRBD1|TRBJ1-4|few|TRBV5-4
TGTGCCAGCAGCCCCGGACAGGTACGAGGTGAAAAACTGTTTTTT
CASSPGQVRGEKLFF
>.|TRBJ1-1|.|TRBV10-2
TGCGCCAGCAGTGATATCCGGGAATATGAAGCTTTCTTT
CASSDIREYEAFF
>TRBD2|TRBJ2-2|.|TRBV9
TGTGCCAGCAGCGTAGAAGCGGGAGGGACCGGGGAGCTGTTTTTT
CASSVEAGGTGELFF
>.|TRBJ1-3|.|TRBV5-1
TGCGCCAGCAGCTTGGTACAGGGTGGAAACACCATATATTTT
CASSLVQGGNTIYF
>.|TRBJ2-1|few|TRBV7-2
TGTGCCAGCAGCTCACGGGCGGGATTAGGCTACGAGCAGTTCTTC
CASSSRAGLGYEQFF
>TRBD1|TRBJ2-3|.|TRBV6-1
TGTGCCAGCACGTACTGGGACAGTCGCACAGATACGCAGTATTTT
CASTYWDSRTDTQYF
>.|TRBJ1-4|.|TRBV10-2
TGCGCCAGCAGTGGACAGCCTAATGAAAAACTGTTTTTT
CASSGQPNEKLFF
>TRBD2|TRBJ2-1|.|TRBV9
TGTGCCAGCAGCGTAGAGACTAGCGGCCGAGTCGCCTACAATGAGCAGTTCTTC
CASSVETSGRVAYNEQFF
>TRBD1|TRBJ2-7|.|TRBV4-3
TGCGCCAGCAGCCAAAACAGGGGGAGTAACTACGAGCAGTACTTC
CASSQNRGSNYEQYF
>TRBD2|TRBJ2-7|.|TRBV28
TGTGCCAGCAGTTTCCCTAGCGGGAGCTACGAGCAGTACTTC
CASSFPSGSYEQYF
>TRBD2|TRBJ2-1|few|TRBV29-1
TGCAGCCTCATCAGGCTAGCGGGAAACATAAATGAGCAGTTCTTC
CSLIRLAGNINEQFF
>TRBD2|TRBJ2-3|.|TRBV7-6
TGTGCCAGCAGCTTATCCCCGAGACTAGCGGGCACAGATACGCAGTATTTT
CASSLSPRLAGTDTQYF
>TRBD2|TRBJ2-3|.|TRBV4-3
TGCGCCAGCAGCCCTGAAGTTAGCGGGAGCTCAGATACGCAGTATTTT
CASSPEVSGSSDTQYF
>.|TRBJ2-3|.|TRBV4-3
TGCGCCAGCCAGCAGGGCCCAGGGATTAGCACAGATACGCAGTATTTT
CASQQGPGISTDTQYF
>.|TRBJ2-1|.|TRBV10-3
TGTGCCATCAGTGAGGAAGGGGGCGCGGTAGCGGGATACTACAATGAGCAGTTCTTC
CAISEEGGAVAGYYNEQFF
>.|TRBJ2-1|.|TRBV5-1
TGCGCCAGCAGCCCCGCGGACACCGACATACCCCAAAGCTCCTACAATGAGCAGTTCTTC
CASSPADTDIPQSSYNEQFF
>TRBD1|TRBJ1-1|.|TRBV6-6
TGTGCCAGCAGTTACTCACAGGGGACTGAAGCTTTCTTT
CASSYSQGTEAFF
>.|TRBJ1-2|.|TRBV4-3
TGCGCCAGCAGCCAAGGCAGGGTTGGCTATGGCTACACCTTC
CASSQGRVGYGYTF
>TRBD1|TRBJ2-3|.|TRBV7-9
TGTGCCAGCAGCTTAGCCGGGACAGGGAAGTCAGATACGCAGTATTTT
CASSLAGTGKSDTQYF
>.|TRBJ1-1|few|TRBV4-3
TGCGCCAGCCGCATCAGAGACATGAACACTGAAGCTTTCTTT
CASRIRDMNTEAFF
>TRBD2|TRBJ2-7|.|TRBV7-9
TGTGCCAGCAGCGGTACAGAGTTTACTAGCGGGAGATTCTCCTACGAGCAGTACTTC
CASSGTEFTSGRFSYEQYF
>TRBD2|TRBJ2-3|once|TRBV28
TGTGCCAGCAGTTCCATAGCGGGTCCCACAGATACGCAGTATTTT
CASSSIAGPTDTQYF
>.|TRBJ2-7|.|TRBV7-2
TGTGCCAGCAGCTGGTCCTCCACCTACGAGCAGTACTTC
CASSWSSTYEQYF
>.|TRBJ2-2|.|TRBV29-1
TGCAGCGGTCGGGAAACTCGATCGAACACCGGGGAGCTGTTTTTT
CSGRETRSNTGELFF
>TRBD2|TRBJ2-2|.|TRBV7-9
TGTGCCAGCAGCTACCCAGCGGGACCGAACACCGGGGAGCTGTTTTTT
CASSYPAGPNTGELFF
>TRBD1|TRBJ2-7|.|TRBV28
TGTGCCAGCAGTTCCGCCGCTGGACAGGACAGCTACGAGCAGTACTTC
CASSSAAGQDSYEQYF
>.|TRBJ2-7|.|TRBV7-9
TGTGCCAGCAGCTCACTGAGCTACTACGAGCAGTACTTC
CASSSLSYYEQYF
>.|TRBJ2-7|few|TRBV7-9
TGTGCCAGCAGCTTAGCCTCGGGGATCAACGAGCAGTACTTC
CASSLASGINEQYF
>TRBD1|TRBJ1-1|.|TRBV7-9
TGTGCCAGCAGCCGACAGGGGAAGGCTGAAGCTTTCTTT
CASSRQGKAEAFF
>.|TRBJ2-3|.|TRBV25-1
TGTGCCAGTAGAAGGGGAGATACGCAGTATTTT
CASRRGDTQYF
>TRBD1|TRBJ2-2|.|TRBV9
TGTGCCAGCAGCGTATCGACAGGGGCGAACACCGGGGAGCTGTTTTTT
CASSVSTGANTGELFF
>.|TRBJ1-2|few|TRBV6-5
TGTGCCAGCAGTTACTCCCCTGTTGGGAGATACTATGGCTACACCTTC
CASSYSPVGRYYGYTF
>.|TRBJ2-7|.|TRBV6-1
TGTGCCAGCAGTGATAGAGAACAGGCCCGGGCTAAATACGAGCAGTACTTC
CASSDREQARAKYEQYF
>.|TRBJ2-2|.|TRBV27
TGTGCCAGCAGTCCCCCCAGGGGAACATTTACCGGGGAGCTGTTTTTT
CASSPPRGTFTGELFF
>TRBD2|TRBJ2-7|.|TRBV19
TGTGCCAGTAGTCCGGGACTAGCGGGATGGGGTATCGAGGACGAGCAGTACTTC
CASSPGLAGWGIEDEQYF
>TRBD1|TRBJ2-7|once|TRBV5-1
TGCGCCAGCAGCCCCAGACAGGGGGCATCCTACGAGCAGTACTTC
CASSPRQGASYEQYF
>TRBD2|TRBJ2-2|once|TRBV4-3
TGCGCCAGCAGCCAGCGACTAGCGGAGATCGCGAACACCGGGGAGCTGTTTTTT
CASSQRLAEIANTGELFF
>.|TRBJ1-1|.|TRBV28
TGTGCCAGCAGTTCCCCGGCAGCGAGCACTGAAGCTTTCTTT
CASSSPAASTEAFF
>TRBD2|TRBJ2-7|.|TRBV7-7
TGTGCTAGCAGCGCGGAAGCGGGACTGGGCTACGAGCAGTACTTC
CASSAEAGLGYEQYF
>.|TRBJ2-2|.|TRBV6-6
TGTGCCAGCAGTTACGGCTCAGGGGCAGAACAGTTTTTT
CASSYGSGAEQFF
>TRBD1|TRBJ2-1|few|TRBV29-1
TGCAGCTCGATAGGACAGGGAGGTGAGCAGTTCTTC
CSSIGQGGEQFF
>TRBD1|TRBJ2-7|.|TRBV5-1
TGCGCCAGCAGATCCATTACCGGGACAGTCTACGAGCAGTACTTC
CASRSITGTVYEQYF
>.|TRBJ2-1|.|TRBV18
TGTGCCAGCTCCCAGGGACAAGGGCCATGGGATGAGCAGTTCTTC
CASSQGQGPWDEQFF
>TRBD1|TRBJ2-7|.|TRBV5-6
TGTGCCAGCAGCTTGGCCGGAGGACAGGGGCCATACGAGCAGTACTTC
CASSLAGGQGPYEQYF
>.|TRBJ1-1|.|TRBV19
TGTGCCAGTAGTATTAGTATGCGCACTGAAGCTTTCTTT
CASSISMRTEAFF
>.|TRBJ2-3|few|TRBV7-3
TGTGCCAGCAGCTTATCTGACGGGAGCGGAGATACGCAGTATTTT
CASSLSDGSGDTQYF
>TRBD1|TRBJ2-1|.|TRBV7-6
TGTGCCAGCAGCTTAGCAACAGGGGCGTTATACAATGAGCAGTTCTTC
CASSLATGALYNEQFF
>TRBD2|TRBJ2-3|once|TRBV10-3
TGTGCCATCAGTGCGGGACTAGCGGGAGGGGATACGCAGTATTTT
CAISAGLAGGDTQYF
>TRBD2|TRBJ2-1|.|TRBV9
TGTGCCAGCAGCGTAGACAGCGGGAGTAGCCTGGAGAATGAGCAGTTCTTC
CASSVDSGSSLENEQFF
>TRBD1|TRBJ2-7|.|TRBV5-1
TGCGCCAGCAGCTTCCCGGACAGGCAGAACTACGAGCAGTACTTC
CASSFPDRQNYEQYF
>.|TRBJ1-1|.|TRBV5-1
TGCGCCAGCAGCCCCGTACGGCAGACTAGCCCGGGCACTGAAGCTTTCTTT
CASSPVRQTSPGTEAFF
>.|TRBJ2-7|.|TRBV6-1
TGTGCCAGCAGTGAAGCGCGGTTTAGAGACTCTTCCTACGAGCAGTACTTC
CASSEARFRDSSYEQYF